Below, 29 T cell receptor beta chains from the same sample are listed, as sequenced in a study of OX40 agonist ivuxolimab in advanced cancers. The protocol was immunoSEQ multiplex PCR, while the TCRdb copy is restricted to in-frame clones and leaves out a portion. The sample records over 100,000 clones, 80% to 90% being singletons. Specimen: CD4+ or CD8+ T cells sorted from blood, collected in a trial of the OX40 agonist ivuxolimab. These receptor sequences come from an adult with an advanced solid tumor such as melanoma, head and neck, liver or kidney cancer.

The genes are TRBV7-2 and TRBJ2-5; no clear D gene. The CDR3 is 14 amino acids. The ends were cut back, 3 bases at V and 1 base at J, with 9 bases in the middle. The germline gives CDR1 SGHTA, CDR2 FQGNSA. CDR3 bases: TGTGCCAGCAGCTTTCTAACAGTCCAAGAGACCCAGTACTTC. This gives the protein CASSFLTVQETQYF.

The genes are TRBV19 and TRBJ1-1, with D tentatively TRBD1 (6 bases). The germline gives CDR1 LNHDA, CDR2 SQIVND (reference sequence). Trimming stripped 2 bases from V and 5 bases from J, with 9 bases between. The CDR3 extends over 13 amino acids. CDR3 in DNA: TGTGCCAGTAGTATAATTCAGGGGACTGAAGCTTTCTTT. This encodes CASSIIQGTEAFF.

V and J are TRBV13 and TRBJ1-4; 11 nucleotides line up with TRBD1. This CDR3 is built from 15 residues. J gave up 7 bases and V 1 base, and 2 bases lay outside the gene matches. CDR1 and CDR2 (germline): PRHDT, FYEKMQ (reference sequence). CDR3 residues: CASSLVGTGGEKLFF. The CDR3 nucleotides read TGTGCCAGCAGCTTAGTCGGGACAGGGGGTGAAAAACTGTTTTTT. The whole variable domain, filled in from reference TRBV13 and TRBJ1-4, reads AAGVIQSPRHLIKEKRETATLKCYPIPRHDTVYWYQQGPGQDPQFLISFYEKMQSDKGSIPDRFSAQQFSDYHSELNMSSLELGDSALYFCASSLVGTGGEKLFFGSGTQLSVL.

The V gene is TRBV29-1, the J gene TRBJ2-3, with TRBD2 matching over 7 bases. Germline CDR1 is SQVTM and CDR2 is ANQGSEA. This CDR3 comprises 13 residues. The junction had 2 bases not matched to a gene; V was cut back by 3 bases and J by 2 bases. DNA of the CDR3: TGCAGCGTTGACGGGGGGACCACAGATACGCAGTATTTT. Protein: CSVDGGTTDTQYF.

CDR3 DNA sequence: TGTGCCAGCAGCTTAAACAGGGGGGAAGGCTACACCTTC. It is translated as CASSLNRGEGYTF. V gene TRBV7-2 combines with J gene TRBJ1-2; TRBD1 aligns across 8 bases. CDR1 is SGHTA and CDR2 is FQGNSA in the germline V gene. This CDR3 contains 13 residues. V shed 2 bases, J shed 8 bases, and the junction held 4 bases outside the gene matches.

This sequence joins TRBV2 and TRBJ2-1; weak D call: TRBD2 (6 bases). V dropped 6 bases and J dropped 7 bases, with 16 bases sitting between them. Per the germline V gene, CDR1 is SNHLY and CDR2 is FYNNEI. This CDR3 has 14 residues. CDR3 protein: CASRDGAGKNEQFF. DNA for the CDR3: TGTGCCAGCAGAGACGGGGCGGGGAAGAATGAGCAGTTCTTC.

This clone was counted a single time. The chain joins TRBV6-5 to TRBJ2-7; D perhaps matches TRBD1 (6 bases). CDR1 is MNHEY and CDR2 is SVGAGI in the germline V gene. V was shortened by 5 bases and J by 4 bases, with 12 bases between the two germline ends. There are 13 residues in the CDR3. CDR3 nucleotides: TGTGCCAGCAGTGATACAGGGCCTTACGAGCAGTACTTC. This encodes CASSDTGPYEQYF.

This clone occurred once. The V and J genes are TRBV2 and TRBJ2-5; a weak D match, TRBD2 (6 bases). CDR3 size: 15 residues. V was cut by 6 bases and J by 11 bases, with 25 bases left in between. CDR1 and CDR2 (germline): SNHLY, FYNNEI. The CDR3 region has the DNA TGTGCCAGCAGCCTAAAGGGACTCGCGGGGCTGGTGCAGTACTTC. Translation: CASSLKGLAGLVQYF.

This sequence joins TRBV19 and TRBJ1-5, with 7 bases lining up with TRBD1. The CDR3 is 14 residues long. The V gene end was trimmed by 5 bases and the J gene end by 7 bases; junction bases not matched to a gene: 8. From germline, CDR1 is LNHDA and CDR2 SQIVND (reference sequence). The DNA of the CDR3 is TGTGCCAGTAGTGGCCGGGACAGCGGACAGCCCCAGCATTTT. Amino acids: CASSGRDSGQPQHF. Variable domain in full (rest from reference TRBV19 and TRBJ1-5): DGGITQSPKYLFRKEGQNVTLSCEQNLNHDAMYWYRQDPGQGLRLIYYSQIVNDFQKGDIAEGYSVSREKKESFPLTVTSAQKNPTAFYLCASSGRDSGQPQHFGDGTRLSIL.

The V and J genes are TRBV28 and TRBJ1-2, with D tentatively TRBD1 (6 bases). From germline, CDR1 is MDHEN and CDR2 SYDVKM. This CDR3 spans 10 amino acids. V lost 11 bases to trimming and J lost 6 bases, with 10 bases between them. The chain's CDR3 is CAGGPDGYTF. CDR3 DNA: TGTGCCGGGGGGCCAGATGGCTACACCTTC.

The chain employs TRBV18 and TRBJ1-2; 10 bases are shared with TRBD1. Germline CDR1 and CDR2: KGHSH and LQKENI. The CDR3 has 15 residues. With V trimmed by 0 bases and J by 6 bases, 4 bases remained unmatched. CDR3 protein: CASSPPLTGGHGYTF. CDR3 in DNA: TGTGCCAGCTCACCACCGTTGACAGGGGGCCATGGCTACACCTTC.

This chain connects TRBV19 to TRBJ2-2; no firm D call. Per the germline V gene, CDR1 is LNHDA and CDR2 is SQIVND (reference sequence). The CDR3 contains 12 residues. The ends were cut back, 7 bases at V and 9 bases at J, with 12 bases in the middle. The CDR3 loop is CASTADHRELFF. DNA for the CDR3: TGTGCCAGTACGGCCGATCACCGGGAGCTGTTTTTT.

The CDR3 reads CASTLAGMGTEAFF. Written as DNA, the CDR3 is TGTGCCAGCACCTTGGCAGGGATGGGCACTGAAGCTTTCTTT. The chain recombines TRBV9 with TRBJ1-1; weak D call: TRBD1 (5 bases). The CDR3 is 14 residues long. The V gene lost 6 bases and the J gene lost 4 bases, with 16 bases spanning the gap. In germline, CDR1 is SGDLS, CDR2 YYNGEE.

The V and J genes are TRBV12-5 and TRBJ1-5, with D tentatively TRBD1 (5 bases). Germline V lookup: CDR1 LGHNT, CDR2 FRNRAP. The CDR3 spans 13 residues. The V and J ends lost 7 bases and 7 bases respectively, with 14 bases between them. The CDR3 DNA reads TGTGCTAGTGCACAGGAAGAAGGCCAGCCCCAGCATTTT. Its translation is CASAQEEGQPQHF.

The chain uses TRBV10-1 and TRBJ2-7; D is possibly TRBD1 (6 bases). The germline CDR1 and CDR2 sequences are WNHNN and SYGVQD (reference sequence). The length of the CDR3 is 13 residues. V gave up 4 bases and J gave up 5 bases, with 12 bases separating them. The CDR3 nucleotides read TGCGCCAGCAGTGTCGACAGGATCCACGAGCAGTACTTC. It specifies CASSVDRIHEQYF.

The chain combines TRBV19 with TRBJ2-1, with TRBD1 matching 7 bases. Trimming removed 1 base from V and 7 bases from J; junction bases left unmatched: 4. Germline assignment: CDR1 LNHDA and CDR2 SQIVND (reference sequence). CDR3 length equals 14 residues. The CDR3 is CASSIGGQRNEQFF. In DNA, the CDR3 is TGTGCCAGTAGTATAGGGGGACAGAGAAATGAGCAGTTCTTC.

The J gene is TRBJ2-1, the V gene TRBV5-1, with a possible D match to TRBD2 (5 bases). CDR3 length: 13 residues. V lost 4 bases and J lost 8, with 13 bases in between. Germline V gives CDR1 SGHRS, CDR2 YFSETQ. The CDR3 sequence is CASSRGFGDEQFF. DNA of the CDR3: TGCGCCAGCAGCCGGGGTTTCGGCGATGAGCAGTTCTTC. Based on the CDR3 plus reference TRBV5-1 and TRBJ2-1, the full variable domain is KAGVTQTPRYLIKTRGQQVTLSCSPISGHRSVSWYQQTPGQGLQFLFEYFSETQRNKGNFPGRFSGRQFSNSRSEMNVSTLELGDSALYLCASSRGFGDEQFFGPGTRLTVL.

The chain is built from TRBV7-9 and TRBJ1-1; D is possibly TRBD1 (5 bases). Germline CDR1 is SEHNR and CDR2 is FQNEAQ (reference sequence). This CDR3 spans 16 amino acids. V gave up 3 bases and J gave up 0 bases, with 14 bases separating them. This chain's CDR3 is CASSLDWGTMNTEAFF. In DNA form, the CDR3 reads TGTGCCAGCAGCTTGGATTGGGGGACCATGAACACTGAAGCTTTCTTT.

The chain combines TRBV10-3 with TRBJ2-1; D tentatively reads TRBD1 or TRBD2 (5 bases each). V lost 8 bases to trimming and J lost 2 bases, with 13 bases between them. Germline lookup yields CDR1 ENHRY and CDR2 SYGVKD. The CDR3 extends over 14 amino acids. The CDR3 nucleotides read TGTGCCATCGGCGGGCAGGGTCCCTACAATGAGCAGTTCTTC. Translated: CAIGGQGPYNEQFF.

This clone was seen a few times. This rearrangement joins TRBV25-1 to TRBJ1-1, with TRBD1 identical over 9 bases. Germline loops: CDR1 MGHDK, CDR2 SYGVNS. Trimming cost V 4 bases and J 2 bases; bases outside gene matches: 5. This CDR3 is built from 15 residues. Written as DNA, the CDR3 is TGTGCCAGCAGTGGTGCACAGGGGGCCAACACTGAAGCTTTCTTT. Protein product: CASSGAQGANTEAFF.

V is TRBV10-3 and J is TRBJ1-5; maybe TRBD1 (6 bases). V was clipped by 6 bases and J by 6 bases, with 15 bases between them. There are 14 residues in the CDR3. Germline V CDR1 and CDR2: ENHRY, SYGVKD. Written as DNA, the CDR3 is TGTGCCATCAGGGACAGTAGGGGAAGTCAGCCCCAGCATTTT. It is translated as CAIRDSRGSQPQHF.

The chain combines TRBV5-4 with TRBJ2-5; 8 nucleotides line up with TRBD1. J lost 5 bases, V lost 4 bases, and 7 bases had no gene match. The CDR3 consists of 14 residues. CDR1 is SGHNT, CDR2 YYREEE, per germline (reference sequence). The CDR3 coding sequence is TGTGCCAGCAGCACCGGACAGGGTCAGGAGACCCAGTACTTC. Its protein product is CASSTGQGQETQYF.

The V and J genes are TRBV5-4 and TRBJ2-7, with unresolved D. Germline V gene sequence: CDR1 SGHNT, CDR2 YYREEE (reference sequence). With 3 bases removed from V and 5 bases from J, the gap between germline ends came to 9 bases. This CDR3 comprises 12 residues. CDR3 residues: CASSSLVDEQYF. DNA of the CDR3: TGTGCCAGCAGCTCCCTAGTCGACGAGCAGTACTTC.

The gene calls are TRBV5-4 and TRBJ2-5, with 9 nucleotides matching TRBD2. This CDR3 comprises 15 residues. Looked up from germline, CDR1 is SGHNT and CDR2 is YYREEE (reference sequence). V was pared by 7 bases and J by 2 bases, with 9 bases of the junction left unmatched. In DNA, the CDR3 is TGTGCCAGCTCGCTTAGCGGGGGCCTTCAAGAGACCCAGTACTTC. Its translation is CASSLSGGLQETQYF. The full variable domain, its missing parts supplied by reference TRBV5-4 and TRBJ2-5, is ETGVTQSPTHLIKTRGQQVTLRCSSQSGHNTVSWYQQALGQGPQFIFQYYREEENGRGNFPPRFSGLQFPNYSSELNVNALELDDSALYLCASSLSGGLQETQYFGPGTRLLVL.

This chain uses TRBV27 with TRBJ2-5; tentatively, D is TRBD2 (6 bases). Per germline, CDR1 MNHEY and CDR2 SMNVEV (reference sequence). V dropped 6 bases and J dropped 7 bases, with 18 bases sitting between them. The CDR3 runs 14 residues. CDR3 region: CASSNSGGSGTQYF. Here the CDR3 DNA reads TGTGCCAGCAGCAACAGTGGGGGGTCGGGGACCCAGTACTTC.

The chain uses TRBV9 and TRBJ1-3, with D unresolved. V lost 3 bases and J lost 0, with 7 bases in between. Germline V CDR1 and CDR2: SGDLS, YYNGEE. This CDR3 is built from 14 residues. CDR3 in DNA: TGTGCCAGCAGCGCGGACCTCTCTGGAAACACCATATATTTT. The encoded protein is CASSADLSGNTIYF. The full variable domain, its missing parts supplied by reference TRBV9 and TRBJ1-3, is DSGVTQTPKHLITATGQRVTLRCSPRSGDLSVYWYQQSLDQGLQFLIQYYNGEERAKGNILERFSAQQFPDLHSELNLSSLELGDSALYFCASSADLSGNTIYFGEGSWLTVV.

The chain is built from TRBV19 and TRBJ1-1, with TRBD1 identical over 7 bases. CDR3 length: 15 residues. CDR1 is LNHDA, CDR2 SQIVND, per germline (reference sequence). The ends lost 7 bases at V and 1 base at J; junction bases unmatched: 9. CDR3 coding DNA: TGTGCCAGTAAGGTCAGGGGGGGACGGAACACTGAAGCTTTCTTT. It encodes CASKVRGGRNTEAFF.

The rearrangement links TRBV28 to TRBJ2-2, with D unresolved. Germline V gives CDR1 MDHEN, CDR2 SYDVKM. The V gene lost 3 bases and the J gene lost 5 bases, with 4 bases spanning the gap. This CDR3 contains 12 residues. CDR3 region: CASSLSTGELFF. The DNA of the CDR3 is TGTGCCAGCAGTTTGTCGACCGGGGAGCTGTTTTTT.

The rearrangement joins TRBV9 to TRBJ1-1; D gene uncertain. The CDR3 length is 15 residues. Per germline, CDR1 SGDLS and CDR2 YYNGEE. The germline V and J ends were trimmed by 3 bases and 0 bases, with 12 bases remaining between them. This CDR3 reads CASSATGSMNTEAFF. The DNA for the CDR3 is TGTGCCAGCAGCGCAACCGGGAGCATGAACACTGAAGCTTTCTTT.